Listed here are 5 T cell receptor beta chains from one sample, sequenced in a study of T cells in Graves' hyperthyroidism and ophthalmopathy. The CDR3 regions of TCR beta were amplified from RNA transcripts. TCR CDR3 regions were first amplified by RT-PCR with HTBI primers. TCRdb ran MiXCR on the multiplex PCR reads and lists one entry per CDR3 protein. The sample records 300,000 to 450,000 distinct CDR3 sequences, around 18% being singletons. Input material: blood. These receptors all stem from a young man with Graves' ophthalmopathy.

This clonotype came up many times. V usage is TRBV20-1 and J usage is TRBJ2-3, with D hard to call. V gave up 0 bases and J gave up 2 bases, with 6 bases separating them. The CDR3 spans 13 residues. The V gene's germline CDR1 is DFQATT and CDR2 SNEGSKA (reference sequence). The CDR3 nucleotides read TGCAGTGCTAGAGATAATCCCACAGATACGCAGTATTTT. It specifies CSARDNPTDTQYF.

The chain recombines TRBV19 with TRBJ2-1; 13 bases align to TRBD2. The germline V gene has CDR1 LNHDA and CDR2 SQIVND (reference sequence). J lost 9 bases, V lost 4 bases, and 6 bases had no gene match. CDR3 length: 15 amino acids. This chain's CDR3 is CASSKTSGGPSEQFF. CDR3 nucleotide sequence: TGTGCCAGTAGTAAGACTAGCGGGGGGCCAAGTGAGCAGTTCTTC. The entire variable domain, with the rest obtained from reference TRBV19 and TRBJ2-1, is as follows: DGGITQSPKYLFRKEGQNVTLSCEQNLNHDAMYWYRQDPGQGLRLIYYSQIVNDFQKGDIAEGYSVSREKKESFPLTVTSAQKNPTAFYLCASSKTSGGPSEQFFGPGTRLTVL.

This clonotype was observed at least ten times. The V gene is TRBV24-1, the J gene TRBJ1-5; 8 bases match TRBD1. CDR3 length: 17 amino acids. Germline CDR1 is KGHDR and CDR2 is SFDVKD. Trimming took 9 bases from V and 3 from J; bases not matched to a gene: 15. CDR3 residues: CATGQGKGRGDNQPQHF. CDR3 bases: TGTGCCACCGGACAGGGAAAAGGGAGGGGTGACAATCAGCCCCAGCATTTT.

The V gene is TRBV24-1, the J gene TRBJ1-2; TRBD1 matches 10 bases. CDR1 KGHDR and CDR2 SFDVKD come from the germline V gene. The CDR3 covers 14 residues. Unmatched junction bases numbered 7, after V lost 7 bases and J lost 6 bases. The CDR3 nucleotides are TGTGCCACCAGCTTCACCGGGACAGGGGATGGCTACACCTTC. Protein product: CATSFTGTGDGYTF.

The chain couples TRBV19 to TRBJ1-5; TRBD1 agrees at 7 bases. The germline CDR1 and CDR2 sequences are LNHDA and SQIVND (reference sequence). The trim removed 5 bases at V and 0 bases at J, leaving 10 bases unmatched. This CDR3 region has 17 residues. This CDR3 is CASSSRSTGTSNQPQHF. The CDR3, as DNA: TGTGCCAGTAGTTCCCGCTCGACAGGGACTAGCAATCAGCCCCAGCATTTT.